This note documents a single T cell receptor (beta chain) sequence. Sequencing used immunoSEQ v3. The method was immunoSEQ multiplex PCR; TCRdb's version includes in-frame clones alone and lacks a portion of them. The sample has roughly 92,000 clones; about 71% are singletons. The time point is: pre-treatment sample, taken before nivolumab and TIL therapy. Most excised metastases sampled were pleural nodules or supraclavicular lymph nodes. Progressing patients received lymphodepletion, expanded TIL infusion and IL-2. The CDR3 sequence is 13 residues long. CDR1 and CDR2 from the germline V gene are ENHRY and SYGVKD. Trimming removed 0 bases at V and 7 bases at J, with 7 bases between. This sample is drawn from a study of TIL therapy for anti-PD-1-resistant metastatic lung cancer.

The rearrangement links TRBV10-3 to TRBJ1-5, with D unresolved. Source: tumor tissue, taken at baseline. The source is a person aged 25 to 79 with non-small cell lung cancer. The CDR3 nucleotides read TGTGCCATCAGTGAGTCCCAGGCACAGCCCCAGCATTTT. This encodes CAISESQAQPQHF.